This T cell receptor (beta chain) is drawn from a study of glioma-infiltrating T cells after dendritic cell vaccination. Time point given: after dendritic cell vaccination, including at tumor progression/relapse. The assay was immunoSEQ multiplex PCR, and TCRdb's table has in-frame clones only and misses some. The sample comprises approximately 62,000 clones, 86% of which are singletons, and around a tenth rests with the top ten. The origin of this receptor is a human donor with glioblastoma. Sequencing used blood, obtained after dendritic cell vaccination.

CDR3 DNA: TGTGCCAGCAGCTTAGTCCCCCAGGGGGCCCTCAATGAGCAGTTCTTC. It is translated as CASSLVPQGALNEQFF. The chain employs TRBV7-2 and TRBJ2-1; the match to TRBD1 covers 8 bases. Trimming cost V 1 base and J 6 bases; bases outside gene matches: 8. CDR3 length: 16 amino acids. Germline loops: CDR1 SGHTA, CDR2 FQGNSA.